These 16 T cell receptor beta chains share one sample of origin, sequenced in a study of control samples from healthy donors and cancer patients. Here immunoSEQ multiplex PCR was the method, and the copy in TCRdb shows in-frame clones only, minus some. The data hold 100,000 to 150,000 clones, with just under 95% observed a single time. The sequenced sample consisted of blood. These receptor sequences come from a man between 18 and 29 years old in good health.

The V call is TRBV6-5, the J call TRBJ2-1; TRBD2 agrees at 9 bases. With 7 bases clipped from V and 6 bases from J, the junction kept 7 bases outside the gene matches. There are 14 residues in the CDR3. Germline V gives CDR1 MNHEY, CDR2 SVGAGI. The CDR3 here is CASKAAGGTNEQFF. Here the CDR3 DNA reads TGTGCCAGCAAGGCAGCGGGGGGCACCAATGAGCAGTTCTTC.

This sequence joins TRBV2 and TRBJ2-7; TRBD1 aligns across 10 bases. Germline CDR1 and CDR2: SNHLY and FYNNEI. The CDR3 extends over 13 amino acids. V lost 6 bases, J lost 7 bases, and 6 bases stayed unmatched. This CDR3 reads CASRRQGAMEQYF. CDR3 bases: TGTGCCAGCAGGAGACAGGGGGCAATGGAGCAGTACTTC.

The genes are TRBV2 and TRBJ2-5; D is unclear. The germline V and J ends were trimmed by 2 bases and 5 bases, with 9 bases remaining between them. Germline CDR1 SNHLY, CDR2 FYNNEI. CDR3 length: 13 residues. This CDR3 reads CASSEILGETQYF. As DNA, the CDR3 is TGTGCCAGCAGTGAAATCTTGGGGGAGACCCAGTACTTC.

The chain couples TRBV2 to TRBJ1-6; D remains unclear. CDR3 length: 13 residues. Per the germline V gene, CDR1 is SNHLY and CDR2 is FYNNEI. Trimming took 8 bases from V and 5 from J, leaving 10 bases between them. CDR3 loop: CASGGTDNSPLHF. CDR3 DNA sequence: TGTGCCAGCGGAGGAACAGATAATTCACCCCTCCACTTT.

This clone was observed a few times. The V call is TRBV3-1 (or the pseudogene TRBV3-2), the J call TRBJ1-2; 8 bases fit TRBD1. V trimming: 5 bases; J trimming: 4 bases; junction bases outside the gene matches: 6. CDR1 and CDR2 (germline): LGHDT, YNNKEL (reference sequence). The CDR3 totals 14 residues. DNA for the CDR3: TGTGCCAGCAGCGCCAGGACAGGGATCTATGGCTACACCTTC. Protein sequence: CASSARTGIYGYTF.

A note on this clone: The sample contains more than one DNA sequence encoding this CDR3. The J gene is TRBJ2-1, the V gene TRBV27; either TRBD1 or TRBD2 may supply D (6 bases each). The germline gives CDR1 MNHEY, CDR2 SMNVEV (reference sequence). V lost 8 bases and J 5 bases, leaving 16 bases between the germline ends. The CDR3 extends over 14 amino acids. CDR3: CASRRGRGNNEQFF. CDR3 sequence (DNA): TGTGCCAGCCGTCGGGGGCGCGGGAACAATGAGCAGTTCTTC.

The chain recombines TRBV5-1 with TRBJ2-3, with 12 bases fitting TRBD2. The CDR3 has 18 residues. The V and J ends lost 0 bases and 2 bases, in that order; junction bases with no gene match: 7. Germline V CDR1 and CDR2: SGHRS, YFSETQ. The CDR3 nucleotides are TGCGCCAGCAGCTTGGTGGGGACTAGCGGGTCATTCACAGATACGCAGTATTTT. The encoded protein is CASSLVGTSGSFTDTQYF.

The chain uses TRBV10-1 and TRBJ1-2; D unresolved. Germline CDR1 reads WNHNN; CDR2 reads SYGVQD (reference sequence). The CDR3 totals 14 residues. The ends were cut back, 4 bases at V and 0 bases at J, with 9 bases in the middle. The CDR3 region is CASSGDTPNYGYTF. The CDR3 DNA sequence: TGCGCCAGCAGTGGAGACACCCCTAACTATGGCTACACCTTC.

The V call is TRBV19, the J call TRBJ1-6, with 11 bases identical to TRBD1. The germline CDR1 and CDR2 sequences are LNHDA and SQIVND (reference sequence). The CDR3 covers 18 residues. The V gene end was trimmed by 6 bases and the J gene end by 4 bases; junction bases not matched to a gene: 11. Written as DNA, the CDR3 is TGTGCCAGTAGCCCCCGGACAGGGGGCATCGGGTATAATTCACCCCTCCACTTT. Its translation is CASSPRTGGIGYNSPLHF.

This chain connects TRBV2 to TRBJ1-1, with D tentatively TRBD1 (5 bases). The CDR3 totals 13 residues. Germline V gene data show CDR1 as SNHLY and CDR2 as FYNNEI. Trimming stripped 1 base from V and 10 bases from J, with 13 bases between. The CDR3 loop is CASSEEAGNRAFF. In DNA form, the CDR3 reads TGTGCCAGCAGTGAAGAGGCAGGGAATCGAGCTTTCTTT. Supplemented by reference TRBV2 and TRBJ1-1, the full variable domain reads EPEVTQTPSHQVTQMGQEVILRCVPISNHLYFYWYRQILGQKVEFLVSFYNNEISEKSEIFDDQFSVERPDGSNFTLKIRSTKLEDSAMYFCASSEEAGNRAFFGQGTRLTVV.

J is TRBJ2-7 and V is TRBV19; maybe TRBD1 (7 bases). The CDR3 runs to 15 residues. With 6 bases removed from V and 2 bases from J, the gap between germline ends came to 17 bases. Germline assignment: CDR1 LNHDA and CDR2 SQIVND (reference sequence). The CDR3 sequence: CASSRRRGVTYEQYF. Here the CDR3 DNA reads TGTGCCAGTAGCCGCCGCAGGGGGGTAACCTACGAGCAGTACTTC.

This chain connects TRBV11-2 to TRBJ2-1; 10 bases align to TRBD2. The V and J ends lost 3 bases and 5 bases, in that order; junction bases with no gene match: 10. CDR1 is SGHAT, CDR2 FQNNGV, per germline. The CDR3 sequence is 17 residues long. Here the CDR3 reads CASSFGLAGVPHNEQFF. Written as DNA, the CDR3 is TGTGCCAGCAGCTTTGGCCTAGCGGGGGTACCACACAATGAGCAGTTCTTC.

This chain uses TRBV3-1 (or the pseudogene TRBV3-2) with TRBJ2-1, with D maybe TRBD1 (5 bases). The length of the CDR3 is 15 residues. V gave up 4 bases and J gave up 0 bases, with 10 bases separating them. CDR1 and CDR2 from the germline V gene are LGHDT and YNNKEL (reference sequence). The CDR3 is CASSRGVSSYNEQFF. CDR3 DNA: TGTGCCAGCAGCCGGGGCGTGAGCTCCTACAATGAGCAGTTCTTC.

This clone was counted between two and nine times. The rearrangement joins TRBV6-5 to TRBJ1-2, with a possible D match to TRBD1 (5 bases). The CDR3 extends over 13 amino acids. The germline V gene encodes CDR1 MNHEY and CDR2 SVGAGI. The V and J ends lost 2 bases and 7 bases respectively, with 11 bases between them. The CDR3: CASSYLQGRGYTF. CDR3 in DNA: TGTGCCAGCAGTTACCTGCAGGGACGTGGCTACACCTTC.

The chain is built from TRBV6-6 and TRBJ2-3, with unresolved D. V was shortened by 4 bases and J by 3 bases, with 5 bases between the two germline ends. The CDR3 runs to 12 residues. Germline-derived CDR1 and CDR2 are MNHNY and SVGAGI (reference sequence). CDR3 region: CASSLYTDTQYF. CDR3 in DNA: TGTGCCAGCAGTTTATATACAGATACGCAGTATTTT.

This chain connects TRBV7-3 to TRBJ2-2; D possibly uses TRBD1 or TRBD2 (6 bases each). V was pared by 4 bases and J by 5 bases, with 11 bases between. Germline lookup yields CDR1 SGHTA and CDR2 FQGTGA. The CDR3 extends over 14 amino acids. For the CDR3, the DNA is TGTGCCAGCAGCTCTCTAGGGGGGACCGGGGAGCTGTTTTTT. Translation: CASSSLGGTGELFF. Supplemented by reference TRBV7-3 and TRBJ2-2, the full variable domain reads GAGVSQTPSNKVTEKGKYVELRCDPISGHTALYWYRQSLGQGPEFLIYFQGTGAADDSGLPNDRFFAVRPEGSVSTLKIQRTERGDSAVYLCASSSLGGTGELFFGEGSRLTVL.